This T cell receptor (beta chain) was recovered during a study of graft-versus-host responses after intestinal transplantation. Study-level background: Transplants given to recipients were multivisceral, liver-intestinal, or isolated intestinal. Every transplant recipient was induced with anti-thymocyte globulin, then maintained on tacrolimus and steroids for 2 to 4 years. Study results and limitations: GvH clones turned up in recipient marrow; some had shown up first in ileum or blood.

Of note for this clone: Its antigen is unidentified.

After removal of 6 bases from V and 4 bases from J, the junction contained 14 bases not matched to a gene. Per germline, CDR1 SQVTM and CDR2 ANQGSEA. This CDR3 spans 16 amino acids. This table comes from immunoSEQ multiplex PCR, and its TCRdb copy is limited to in-frame clones, with some not included. The sample lists about 93,000 clones, approximately 92% seen once, with 0.45% to 0.55% in the top ten. Sequenced here: unstimulated CD8+ T cells sorted from spleen or lymph node cells, sampled before intestinal transplant. The receptor was derived from a human donor who received an intestinal transplant. The chain carries TRBV29-1 and TRBJ2-1; 8 nucleotides agree with TRBD2. This CDR3 is CSVEGSVAGGYNEQFF. The CDR3 DNA follows: TGCAGCGTGGAGGGGAGCGTTGCGGGGGGTTACAATGAGCAGTTCTTC.